The clone carrying this T cell receptor beta chain was found once. The assay was immunoSEQ multiplex PCR, and TCRdb's table has in-frame clones only and misses some. Of about 160,000 clones in the sample, about 74% were seen once. The data belong to a study of blood T cell repertoires in COVID-19. Study context: Sites in the United States, Italy and Spain provided acute and convalescent COVID-19 samples. In each case, the material was cDNA or gDNA derived from T cells, B-cell-depleted T cells, or PBMCs.

V dropped 4 bases and J dropped 5 bases, with 15 bases sitting between them. The CDR3 loop spans 14 amino acids. Germline V gene lookup returns CDR1 SGDLS and CDR2 YYNGEE. This chain joins TRBV9 and TRBJ1-1; D uncertain. Sequencing was done on a sample of peripheral blood. The TCR was taken from a man aged 55 to 70 with acute or convalescent COVID-19. This CDR3 reads CASSYRASGTEAFF. The CDR3 nucleotides are TGTGCCAGCAGCTACCGGGCCTCGGGGACTGAAGCTTTCTTT.